This TCR beta chain comes out of a study of T cell changes during pregnancy in multiple sclerosis. Trimming took 1 base from V and 5 from J; bases not matched to a gene: 2. CDR3 length: 13 amino acids. Germline CDR1 is SGHNT and CDR2 is YYREEE (reference sequence). Clones were sequenced by immunoSEQ multiplex PCR, and TCRdb holds only the in-frame ones, with some missing. The data hold tens of thousands of clones, with around nine tenths observed a single time. The source of this sequence is a female donor with multiple sclerosis, enrolled in a pregnancy study. This chain links TRBV5-4 with TRBJ1-2, with TRBD1 identical over 7 bases. The specimen was CD4+ T cells from peripheral blood mononuclear cells, collected in the first trimester of pregnancy. The CDR3 DNA follows: TGTGCCAGCAGCTTGACAGGGGAGTATGGCTACACCTTC. It encodes CASSLTGEYGYTF.